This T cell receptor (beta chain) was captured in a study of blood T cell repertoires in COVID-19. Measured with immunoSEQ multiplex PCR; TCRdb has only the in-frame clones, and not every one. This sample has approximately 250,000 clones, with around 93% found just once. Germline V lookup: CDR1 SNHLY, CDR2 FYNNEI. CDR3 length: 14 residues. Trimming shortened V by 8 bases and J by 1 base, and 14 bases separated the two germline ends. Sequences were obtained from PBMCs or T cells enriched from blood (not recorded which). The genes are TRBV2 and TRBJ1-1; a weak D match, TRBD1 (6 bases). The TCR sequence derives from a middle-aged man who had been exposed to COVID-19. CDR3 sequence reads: CASAIQGPNTEAFF. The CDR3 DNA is TGTGCCAGCGCCATACAGGGACCGAACACTGAAGCTTTCTTT.